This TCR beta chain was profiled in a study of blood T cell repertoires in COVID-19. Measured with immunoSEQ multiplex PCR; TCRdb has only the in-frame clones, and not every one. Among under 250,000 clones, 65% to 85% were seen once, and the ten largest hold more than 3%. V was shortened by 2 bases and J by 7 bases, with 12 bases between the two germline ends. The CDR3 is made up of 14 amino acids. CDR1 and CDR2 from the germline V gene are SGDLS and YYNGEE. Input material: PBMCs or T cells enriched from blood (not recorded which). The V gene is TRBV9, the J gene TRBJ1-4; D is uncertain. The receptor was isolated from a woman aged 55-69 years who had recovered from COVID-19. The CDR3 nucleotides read TGTGCCAGCAGCGTCTCCCCAAACGGTGAAAAACTGTTTTTT. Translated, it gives CASSVSPNGEKLFF. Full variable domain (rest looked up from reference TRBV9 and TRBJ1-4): DSGVTQTPKHLITATGQRVTLRCSPRSGDLSVYWYQQSLDQGLQFLIQYYNGEERAKGNILERFSAQQFPDLHSELNLSSLELGDSALYFCASSVSPNGEKLFFGSGTQLSVL.